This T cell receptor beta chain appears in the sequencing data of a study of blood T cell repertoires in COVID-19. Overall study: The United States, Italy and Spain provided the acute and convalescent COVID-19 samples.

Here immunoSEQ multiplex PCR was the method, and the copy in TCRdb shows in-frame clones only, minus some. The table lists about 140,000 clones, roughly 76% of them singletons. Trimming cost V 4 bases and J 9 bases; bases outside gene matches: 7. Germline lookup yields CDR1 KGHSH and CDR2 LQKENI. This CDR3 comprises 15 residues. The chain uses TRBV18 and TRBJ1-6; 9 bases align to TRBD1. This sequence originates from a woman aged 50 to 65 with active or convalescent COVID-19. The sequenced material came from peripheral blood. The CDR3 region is CASSLGTGYSSPLHF. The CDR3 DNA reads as TGTGCCAGCTCACTGGGGACAGGGTATTCTTCACCCCTCCACTTT.